A selection of T cell receptor beta chains follows, all from one sample in a study of T-cell reconstitution after alpha-beta-depleted transplantation in children. TCRdb passed the PCR reads through MiXCR, listing each CDR3 protein once. The sample has around 500,000 distinct CDR3 sequences, roughly 23% seen once. Sequenced here: PBMCs, mostly from graft donor cells, sampled 360 days after TCRalphabeta/CD19-depleted stem cell transplant. Receptors originate from a boy in the first two years of life who had a stem cell transplant for acute myeloid leukemia, so the T cells may come from the graft donor. Both conserved end residues are part of each CDR3.

>TRBV24-1|TRBJ2-1
CATSDPQGTANNEQFF
>TRBV5-1|TRBJ2-7
CASVGRTGAFYEQYF
>TRBV2|TRBJ1-6
CASNGDRGSNSPLHF
>TRBV20-1|TRBJ2-5
CSARRRVETQYF
>TRBV6-1|TRBJ1-1
CASYDRLNTEAFF
>TRBV29-1|TRBJ1-2
CSVEWGGDYGYTF
>TRBV6-1|TRBJ2-3
CASSGVGSGSTDTQYF
>TRBV20-1|TRBJ2-4
CSARDSQTLAKNIQYF
>TRBV29-1|TRBJ2-1
CSVDGGSHYNEQFF
>TRBV10-3|TRBJ2-1
CAISESKHEQFF
>TRBV7-9|TRBJ1-1
CASSHRDRVNEAFF
>TRBV20-1|TRBJ2-1
CSARGSGNEQFF
>TRBV15|TRBJ2-1
CATSTDGSYNEQFF
>TRBV28|TRBJ2-2
CAGGRHTYTGELFF
>TRBV6-5|TRBJ1-3
CASSPLDLAGNTIYF
>TRBV20-1|TRBJ2-1
CSVSPGTNSYNEQFF
>TRBV7-9|TRBJ2-1
CASSLLHNEQFF
>TRBV12-3/TRBV12-4|TRBJ2-7
CASSFPSPRDGLTYEQYF
>TRBV29-1|TRBJ1-1
CSVAPVLSNTEAFF
>TRBV20-1|TRBJ1-5
CSARLGSLRDQPQHF
>TRBV12-3/TRBV12-4|TRBJ2-7
CASSLADRAHYEQYF
>TRBV15|TRBJ2-3
CATSRDELKTDTQYF
>TRBV12-3/TRBV12-4|TRBJ2-2
CASSTRYSNTGELFF
>TRBV7-2|TRBJ2-7
CASSLVGGTHEQYF
>TRBV5-6|TRBJ2-5
CASSFTGSSETQYF
>TRBV7-2|TRBJ2-7
CASSFSGGAAWEQYF
>TRBV12-3/TRBV12-4|TRBJ2-3
CASSVLAGATDTQYF
>TRBV27|TRBJ2-5
CASSSIGGEETQYF
>TRBV11-1|TRBJ2-6
CASSRGPDRDSGANVLTF
>TRBV12-3/TRBV12-4|TRBJ1-1
CASSLGATGRAFF
>TRBV2|TRBJ2-1
CASSGQAGAYNEQFF
>TRBV5-1|TRBJ2-7
CASSPGLGEQYF
>TRBV28|TRBJ2-5
CASSWAGSTTQYF
>TRBV20-1|TRBJ2-3
CSALGAGGPDTQYF
>TRBV6-1|TRBJ2-4
CASSETDKNIQYF
>TRBV27|TRBJ1-1
CASSLQGGAEAFF
>TRBV12-3/TRBV12-4|TRBJ1-2
CASSPSDRAGRYGYTF
>TRBV19|TRBJ2-3
CASSILAEGTDTQYF
>TRBV29-1|TRBJ2-3
CSHLTGGPDTQYF
>TRBV27|TRBJ2-2
CASSILGLMDTGELFF
>TRBV12-3/TRBV12-4|TRBJ1-1
CASSPRRRSTEAFF
>TRBV12-3/TRBV12-4|TRBJ2-2
CASSPKYTGELFF
>TRBV20-1|TRBJ2-1
CSAIQRGGIYEQFF
>TRBV12-3/TRBV12-4|TRBJ1-4
CASSPRGVGNEKLFF